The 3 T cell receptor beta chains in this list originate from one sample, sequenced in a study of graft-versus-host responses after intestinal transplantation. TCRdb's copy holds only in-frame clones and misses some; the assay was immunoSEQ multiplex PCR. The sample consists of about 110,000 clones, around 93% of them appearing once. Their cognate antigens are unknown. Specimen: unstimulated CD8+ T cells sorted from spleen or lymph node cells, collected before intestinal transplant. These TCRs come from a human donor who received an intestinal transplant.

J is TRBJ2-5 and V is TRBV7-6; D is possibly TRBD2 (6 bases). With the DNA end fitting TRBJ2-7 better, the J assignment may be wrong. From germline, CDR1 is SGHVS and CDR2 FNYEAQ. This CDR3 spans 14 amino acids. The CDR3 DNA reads TGTGCCAGCAGCTTATCCGGGAGCTCCTACGAGCAGTACTTC. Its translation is CASSLSGSSYEQYF.

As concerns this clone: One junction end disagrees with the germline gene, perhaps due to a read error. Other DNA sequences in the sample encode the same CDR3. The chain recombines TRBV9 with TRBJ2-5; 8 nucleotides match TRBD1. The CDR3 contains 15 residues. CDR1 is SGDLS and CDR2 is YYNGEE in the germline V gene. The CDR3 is CASSQGAGTGETQYF. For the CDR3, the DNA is TGTGCCAGCAGCCAGGGGGCCGGGACCGGAGAGACTCAGTACTTC.

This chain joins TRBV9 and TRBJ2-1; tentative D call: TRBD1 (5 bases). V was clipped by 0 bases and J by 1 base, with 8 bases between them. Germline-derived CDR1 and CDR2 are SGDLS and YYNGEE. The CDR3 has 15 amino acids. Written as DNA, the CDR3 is TGTGCCAGCAGCGTAGTGCCAGGGTCCTACAATGAGCAGTTCTTC. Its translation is CASSVVPGSYNEQFF.